This T cell receptor beta chain was documented in a study of blood T cell repertoires in COVID-19. Overall study: The study drew acute and convalescent COVID-19 samples from the United States, Italy and Spain. The analysed material was cDNA or gDNA that came from T cells, B-cell-depleted T cells, or PBMCs.

This CDR3 contains 15 residues. The V end was cut by 4 bases, the J end by 0 bases, with 11 bases between. CDR1 is SGHRS, CDR2 YFSETQ, per germline. In Seattle, patients joined the study during active infection and were tracked longitudinally. In the original processing: Using reference gene primer amplification, nucleated cell counts were estimated. Generated by immunoSEQ multiplex PCR, the TCRdb table keeps only in-frame clones and is missing some. Clone size and V and J calls were adopted from that table, with D and trimming inferred from the DNA. The sample lists roughly 100,000 clones, approximately 92% occurring once. This clone came up once.

This chain links TRBV5-1 with TRBJ2-1; no reliable D call. The TCR was taken from a woman aged 45-65 years with COVID-19, enrolled during active disease. Sample: peripheral blood. The chain's CDR3 is CASSTYESSYNEQFF. CDR3 DNA sequence: TGCGCCAGCAGCACCTACGAGAGCTCCTACAATGAGCAGTTCTTC.